These 16 T cell receptor beta chains share one sample of origin, sequenced in a study of CD8 T cells in Susac syndrome. RNA, at about 0.5 to 1 ug, was reverse transcribed with random hexamers. TCRdb ran MiXCR on the immunoSEQ multiplex PCR reads and lists one entry per CDR3 protein. Of about 290,000 distinct CDR3 sequences in the sample, approximately 85% are singletons; the top ten hold about 0.22%. Sequencing input: CD8+ T cells from PBMCs. The receptors were sampled from a human donor with multiple sclerosis.

This clonotype was picked up one time. This sequence joins TRBV12-3 or TRBV12-4 and TRBJ2-5, with TRBD2 matching over 8 bases. The CDR3 sequence is 16 residues long. V trimming: 6 bases; J trimming: 4 bases; junction bases outside the gene matches: 13. The CDR3 loop reads CASSRWAGGEGETQYF. CDR3 sequence (DNA): TGTGCCAGCAGCCGCTGGGCGGGAGGAGAAGGAGAGACCCAGTACTTC.

This clonotype came up once. The chain links TRBV28 to TRBJ2-6, with 13 nucleotides matching TRBD2. Germline CDR1 is MDHEN and CDR2 is SYDVKM. V trimming: 7 bases; J trimming: 4 bases; junction bases outside the gene matches: 13. There are 19 residues in the CDR3. In DNA, the CDR3 is TGTGCCAGCACCTTTGGAACTAGCGGGAGGGCCGACGGGGCCAACGTCCTGACTTTC. Translated: CASTFGTSGRADGANVLTF. The full variable domain, completed using reference TRBV28 and TRBJ2-6, is DVKVTQSSRYLVKRTGEKVFLECVQDMDHENMFWYRQDPGLGLRLIYFSYDVKMKEKGDIPEGYSVSREKKERFSLILESASTNQTSMYLCASTFGTSGRADGANVLTFGAGSRLTVL.

The chain combines TRBV7-2 with TRBJ2-7; the D is unclear. V lost 2 bases to trimming and J lost 3 bases, with 8 bases between them. The CDR3 is 13 amino acids. Germline lookup yields CDR1 SGHTA and CDR2 FQGNSA. This CDR3 reads CASSLWPNYEQYF. The CDR3 DNA sequence: TGTGCCAGCAGCTTATGGCCGAACTACGAGCAGTACTTC. Full variable domain (missing parts from reference TRBV7-2 and TRBJ2-7): GAGVSQSPSNKVTEKGKDVELRCDPISGHTALYWYRQSLGQGLEFLIYFQGNSAPDKSGLPSDRFSAERTGGSVSTLTIQRTQQEDSAVYLCASSLWPNYEQYFGPGTRLTVT.

This clonotype has just a few counts. V usage is TRBV19 and J usage is TRBJ2-3; D not certain. The CDR3 covers 14 residues. Germline-derived CDR1 and CDR2 are LNHDA and SQIVND (reference sequence). V was pared by 3 bases and J by 2 bases, with 9 bases between. The chain's CDR3 is CASSMRHITDTQYF. Written as DNA, the CDR3 is TGTGCCAGTAGTATGCGGCACATCACAGATACGCAGTATTTT.

V gene TRBV6-2 or TRBV6-3 combines with J gene TRBJ2-7, with 10 positions matching TRBD2. J lost 4 bases, V lost 8 bases, and 5 bases had no gene match. CDR1 is MNHEY and CDR2 is SVGEGT in the germline V gene. The CDR3 consists of 13 residues. The DNA for the CDR3 is TGTGCCAGCGGACTAGCGGTACAGTACGAGCAGTACTTC. Its protein is CASGLAVQYEQYF.

The chain couples TRBV29-1 to TRBJ1-1, with D uncertain. This CDR3 is built from 13 residues. V lost 6 bases and J lost 5, with 16 bases in between. Germline lookup yields CDR1 SQVTM and CDR2 ANQGSEA. The CDR3: CSVDWSLTTEAFF. The CDR3 DNA reads TGCAGCGTCGACTGGTCCCTCACAACTGAAGCTTTCTTT. Complete variable domain (other parts from reference TRBV29-1 and TRBJ1-1): SAVISQKPSRDICQRGTSLTIQCQVDSQVTMMFWYRQQPGQSLTLIATANQGSEATYESGFVIDKFPISRPNLTFSTLTVSNMSPEDSSIYLCSVDWSLTTEAFFGQGTRLTVV.

The chain couples TRBV27 to TRBJ2-1, with 9 bases fitting TRBD2. Germline V lookup: CDR1 MNHEY, CDR2 SMNVEV (reference sequence). V shed 2 bases, J shed 3 bases, and the junction held 2 bases outside the gene matches. The CDR3 has 15 residues. CDR3 in amino acids: CASSLLAGIYNEQFF. In nucleotides, the CDR3 is TGTGCCAGCAGTTTACTAGCGGGGATCTACAATGAGCAGTTCTTC.

This clonotype was detected only a few times. The V call is TRBV27, the J call TRBJ2-7, with a weak D call TRBD1 (6 bases). V was cut by 3 bases and J by 1 base, with 7 bases left in between. In germline, CDR1 is MNHEY, CDR2 SMNVEV (reference sequence). The CDR3 consists of 13 residues. The CDR3 DNA reads as TGTGCCAGCAGTTTTGGACAGTCCTACGAGCAGTACTTC. It translates to CASSFGQSYEQYF.

J is TRBJ2-7 and V is TRBV15; D possibly corresponds to TRBD1 (6 bases). This CDR3 has 14 amino acids. Germline CDR1 LNHNV, CDR2 YYDKDF (reference sequence). Trimming stripped 0 bases from V and 3 bases from J, with 9 bases between. The DNA of the CDR3 is TGTGCCACCAGCAGAGACAGGGGAGTCTACGAGCAGTACTTC. Protein sequence: CATSRDRGVYEQYF.

This clonotype was picked up one time. The chain joins TRBV9 to TRBJ1-5; 7 bases are shared with TRBD1. The J segment lost 4 bases and the V segment lost 3 bases, leaving 4 bases of the junction unmatched. CDR3 length: 14 amino acids. Germline V gene sequence: CDR1 SGDLS, CDR2 YYNGEE. This CDR3 reads CASSATGTNQPQHF. As DNA, the CDR3 is TGTGCCAGCAGCGCGACAGGGACAAATCAGCCCCAGCATTTT.

The genes are TRBV4-3 and TRBJ1-5; 7 positions agree with TRBD1. The CDR3 runs to 15 residues. Germline V gene lookup returns CDR1 LGHNA and CDR2 YSLEER. Trimming removed 5 bases from V and 5 bases from J; junction bases left unmatched: 9. In DNA, the CDR3 is TGCGCCAGCAGCTACAGGACAGGTTTCGATCAGCCCCAGCATTTT. It yields the protein CASSYRTGFDQPQHF.

The chain is built from TRBV5-8 and TRBJ2-1, with TRBD2 matching 10 bases. CDR3 length: 15 amino acids. V lost 4 bases to trimming and J lost 5 bases; unmatched junction nucleotides: 6. CDR1 and CDR2 from the germline V gene are SGHTS and YDEGEE. The CDR3 is CASSRRLAGDNEQFF. CDR3 in DNA: TGTGCCAGCAGCCGCAGACTAGCGGGCGACAATGAGCAGTTCTTC.

The chain links TRBV27 to TRBJ2-7; 7 nucleotides agree with TRBD2. The germline CDR1 and CDR2 sequences are MNHEY and SMNVEV (reference sequence). CDR3 length equals 13 residues. J was trimmed by 2 bases and V by 10 bases; bases with no gene match: 8. In DNA, the CDR3 is TGTGCCACCACGGGTCGGGAGGCCTACGAGCAGTACTTC. Translating gives CATTGREAYEQYF.

The V and J genes are TRBV6-5 and TRBJ2-1, with D possibly TRBD2 on 5 matching bases. Trimming shortened V by 7 bases and J by 9 bases, and 19 bases separated the two germline ends. Germline assignment: CDR1 MNHEY and CDR2 SVGAGI. The CDR3 sequence is 14 residues long. The CDR3 DNA sequence: TGTGCCAGCACACTGACCGCGGCGGGCGGTGAGCAGTTCTTC. This gives the protein CASTLTAAGGEQFF.

In its sample, this clonotype was seen a few times. The V gene is TRBV19, the J gene TRBJ2-1, with 8 bases that match TRBD2. The CDR3 has 15 residues. V lost 4 bases to trimming and J lost 0 bases; unmatched junction nucleotides: 2. Per germline, CDR1 LNHDA and CDR2 SQIVND (reference sequence). The CDR3 here is CASSTGTSSYNEQFF. As DNA, the CDR3 is TGTGCCAGTAGTACCGGGACTAGCTCCTACAATGAGCAGTTCTTC. The full variable domain, in which reference TRBV19 and TRBJ2-1 provide the parts outside the CDR3, is DGGITQSPKYLFRKEGQNVTLSCEQNLNHDAMYWYRQDPGQGLRLIYYSQIVNDFQKGDIAEGYSVSREKKESFPLTVTSAQKNPTAFYLCASSTGTSSYNEQFFGPGTRLTVL.

The rearrangement links TRBV2 to TRBJ2-1; D may be TRBD2 (5 bases). CDR3 length: 14 residues. Germline V gives CDR1 SNHLY, CDR2 FYNNEI. Trimming took 3 bases from V and 7 from J, leaving 13 bases between them. The CDR3 loop reads CASSEGLAGNEQFF. The CDR3 DNA reads TGTGCCAGCAGTGAGGGTCTAGCTGGGAATGAGCAGTTCTTC.